This T cell receptor (beta chain) is from a study of cytomegalovirus exposure and HLA in healthy donors. Turning to the study itself: In a later analysis, the roughly 130 validation repertoires were reported to have used the same platform as the 666 first-cohort repertoires. Study outcomes and limitations: Cytomegalovirus status, reportedly, was diagnosed with high specificity and sensitivity by the classifier. Cytomegalovirus association was listed for 164 TCR beta chains.

Assay: immunoSEQ multiplex PCR; the TCRdb copy retains only in-frame clones and omits some. The repertoire holds about 200,000 clones, with about 83% as singletons. Concerning this clone: Its target is not known.

The donors were part of the validation cohort of 95 to 150 subjects. That cohort was separate from the first cohort, which comprised under 750 subjects. This CDR3 region has 16 residues. V was clipped by 6 bases and J by 6 bases; unmatched bases: 10. Germline loops: CDR1 SNHLY, CDR2 FYNNEI. This receptor was identified in a woman between 18 and 29 years old in good health and CMV-seronegative. The chain joins TRBV2 to TRBJ1-6; 8 bases are shared with TRBD1. The sample consisted of PBMCs. The CDR3 bases are TGTGCCAGCAGCCAATACCAGACAGGGGTTAATTCACCCCTCCACTTT. Protein sequence: CASSQYQTGVNSPLHF.